A single sample gave rise to the 22 T cell receptor beta chains below, sequenced in a study of cytomegalovirus exposure and HLA in healthy donors. 13 Jbeta primers and 60 Vbeta primers were used for the PCR. Method: immunoSEQ multiplex PCR; TCRdb's copy keeps in-frame clones and lacks some. Here the sample spans 150,000 to 180,000 clones, around 70% being singletons. The sample was PBMCs. All receptors derive from a man aged 25 to 40 in good health and CMV-seronegative.

The chain has TRBV7-9 and TRBJ2-7; 7 positions match TRBD1. After removal of 4 bases from V and 2 bases from J, the junction contained 8 bases not matched to a gene. This CDR3 comprises 15 residues. Germline CDR1 reads SEHNR; CDR2 reads FQNEAQ (reference sequence). The chain's CDR3 is CASSSDRDSPYEQYF. CDR3 DNA sequence: TGTGCCAGCAGCTCCGACAGGGATAGCCCCTACGAGCAGTACTTC.

The genes are TRBV5-1 and TRBJ2-6, with 7 bases fitting TRBD1. The germline V gene has CDR1 SGHRS and CDR2 YFSETQ. The CDR3 is 16 residues long. V shed 0 bases and J 3 bases; nucleotides not matched to a gene: 3. The CDR3: CASSLDRGYGANVLTF. For the CDR3, the DNA is TGCGCCAGCAGCTTGGACAGGGGTTATGGGGCCAACGTCCTGACTTTC.

This clone has just a few counts. The chain joins TRBV11-2 to TRBJ2-7; tentatively, D is TRBD2 (6 bases). Per the germline V gene, CDR1 is SGHAT and CDR2 is FQNNGV. V was clipped by 5 bases and J by 3 bases, with 17 bases between them. This CDR3 is 15 amino acids long. The CDR3 region is CASSGGVETFYEQYF. The DNA of the CDR3 is TGTGCCAGCAGCGGCGGGGTCGAGACATTCTACGAGCAGTACTTC.

This chain's CDR3 is CASSEGTGGNTDTQYF. The CDR3 region has the DNA TGCGCCAGCAGCGAAGGGACAGGGGGAAACACAGATACGCAGTATTTT. The rearrangement joins TRBV5-1 to TRBJ2-3; 11 bases are shared with TRBD1. The CDR3 consists of 16 residues. CDR1 is SGHRS and CDR2 is YFSETQ in the germline V gene. V was clipped by 4 bases and J by 2 bases; unmatched bases: 6.

This clone came up a few times. The chain joins TRBV28 to TRBJ2-6; TRBD2 might be the D (7 bases). The germline V and J ends were trimmed by 3 bases and 4 bases, with 16 bases remaining between them. Germline values: CDR1 MDHEN, CDR2 SYDVKM. The CDR3 extends over 17 amino acids. The chain's CDR3 is CASSLGGGWSGANVLTF. DNA of the CDR3: TGTGCCAGCAGTTTGGGAGGGGGGTGGAGCGGGGCCAACGTCCTGACTTTC.

The rearrangement links TRBV14 to TRBJ2-2, with 9 bases matching TRBD1. CDR3 length equals 17 residues. The V gene's germline CDR1 is SGHDN and CDR2 FVKESK. V lost 2 bases to trimming and J lost 5 bases; unmatched junction nucleotides: 9. CDR3 bases: TGTGCCAGCAGCCAAAATAGGGGACAGGGTTGGACCGGGGAGCTGTTTTTT. Amino acid sequence: CASSQNRGQGWTGELFF.

V and J are TRBV6-6 and TRBJ2-7, with 7 bases fitting TRBD2. Unmatched junction bases numbered 4, after V lost 3 bases and J lost 2 bases. CDR3 size: 14 residues. CDR1 is MNHNY and CDR2 is SVGAGI in the germline V gene (reference sequence). The CDR3 DNA sequence: TGTGCCAGCAGTTATCGGGGGGTCGCCTACGAGCAGTACTTC. Amino acid sequence: CASSYRGVAYEQYF.

The CDR3 here is CASSLARVGQGETQYF. The CDR3 DNA reads as TGTGCCAGCAGCTTAGCACGGGTCGGGCAGGGGGAGACCCAGTACTTC. J is TRBJ2-5 and V is TRBV11-2, with a weak D call TRBD1 (6 bases). Germline CDR1 and CDR2: SGHAT and FQNNGV. V lost 1 base and J 5 bases, leaving 17 bases between the germline ends. The CDR3 totals 16 residues. Drawing the rest from reference TRBV11-2 and TRBJ2-5, the complete variable domain is EAGVAQSPRYKIIEKRQSVAFWCNPISGHATLYWYQQILGQGPKLLIQFQNNGVVDDSQLPKDRFSAERLKGVDSTLKIQPAKLEDSAVYLCASSLARVGQGETQYFGPGTRLLVL.

V gene TRBV5-4 combines with J gene TRBJ2-3; 11 nucleotides line up with TRBD1. After removal of 2 bases from V and 5 bases from J, the junction contained 7 bases not matched to a gene. The CDR3 totals 16 residues. The germline V gene encodes CDR1 SGHNT and CDR2 YYREEE (reference sequence). DNA for the CDR3: TGTGCCAGCAGCTTTTCGACGGGACAGGGGGAAGATACGCAGTATTTT. Translating it yields CASSFSTGQGEDTQYF. The variable domain in full, with the rest retrieved from reference TRBV5-4 and TRBJ2-3, is ETGVTQSPTHLIKTRGQQVTLRCSSQSGHNTVSWYQQALGQGPQFIFQYYREEENGRGNFPPRFSGLQFPNYSSELNVNALELDDSALYLCASSFSTGQGEDTQYFGPGTRLTVL.

The genes are TRBV29-1 and TRBJ1-1; a weak D match, TRBD1 (6 bases). Germline loops: CDR1 SQVTM, CDR2 ANQGSEA. V was shortened by 4 bases and J by 9 bases, with 12 bases between the two germline ends. The CDR3 runs to 11 residues. CDR3 in amino acids: CSVVYRAQAFF. CDR3 DNA sequence: TGCAGCGTTGTATACAGGGCCCAAGCTTTCTTT.

This chain uses TRBV19 with TRBJ2-7; 8 bases fit TRBD1. The germline CDR1 and CDR2 sequences are LNHDA and SQIVND (reference sequence). V trimming: 6 bases; J trimming: 3 bases; junction bases outside the gene matches: 4. The CDR3 loop spans 13 amino acids. Here the CDR3 reads CASSSGQGYEQYF. The DNA of the CDR3 is TGTGCCAGTAGCTCAGGACAGGGCTACGAGCAGTACTTC.

The chain uses TRBV4-3 and TRBJ2-3; 16 positions agree with TRBD2. The CDR3 contains 17 residues. The ends lost 3 bases at V and 5 bases at J; junction bases unmatched: 5. Germline V gene data show CDR1 as LGHNA and CDR2 as YSLEER. The CDR3 DNA reads TGCGCCAGCAGCCACCGGGGACTAGCGGGGGGGGGAGATACGCAGTATTTT. Its protein product is CASSHRGLAGGGDTQYF.

This chain uses TRBV5-1 with TRBJ2-5; 8 bases are a match to TRBD1. This CDR3 region has 14 residues. The J segment lost 5 bases and the V segment lost 2 bases, leaving 5 bases of the junction unmatched. From germline, CDR1 is SGHRS and CDR2 YFSETQ. CDR3 residues: CASSLGQGEETQYF. The CDR3 nucleotides are TGCGCCAGCAGCTTAGGACAGGGTGAGGAGACCCAGTACTTC.

The CDR3 DNA follows: TGTGCCAGTAGTAGAATTGGGACAGATGAAAAACTGTTTTTT. Amino acid sequence: CASSRIGTDEKLFF. The chain couples TRBV19 to TRBJ1-4, with 7 bases lining up with TRBD1. Germline trimming cut 4 bases from V and 6 bases from J; bases unmatched to any gene: 5. CDR1 LNHDA and CDR2 SQIVND come from the germline V gene (reference sequence). The CDR3 totals 14 residues.

The V and J genes are TRBV23-1 and TRBJ1-2; TRBD1 aligns across 7 bases. TRBV23-1 is designated an ORF whose function remains uncertain. V shed 8 bases and J 4 bases; nucleotides not matched to a gene: 13. This CDR3 is 15 amino acids long. As DNA, the CDR3 is TGCGCCAGCGCATCGGGACAGAATCCGTCCTATGGCTACACCTTC. Residues: CASASGQNPSYGYTF.

The chain couples TRBV12-5 to TRBJ2-2, with 7 bases identical to TRBD2. CDR1 is LGHNT and CDR2 is FRNRAP in the germline V gene. The CDR3 sequence is 16 residues long. V trimming: 7 bases; J trimming: 1 base; junction bases outside the gene matches: 9. CDR3 region: CASAQGRAGNTGELFF. CDR3 coding DNA: TGTGCTAGTGCGCAAGGGAGGGCAGGGAACACCGGGGAGCTGTTTTTT. The whole variable domain, filled in from reference TRBV12-5 and TRBJ2-2, reads DARVTQTPRHKVTEMGQEVTMRCQPILGHNTVFWYRQTMMQGLELLAYFRNRAPLDDSGMPKDRFSAEMPDATLATLKIQPSEPRDSAVYFCASAQGRAGNTGELFFGEGSRLTVL.

The gene calls are TRBV4-3 and TRBJ1-5; tentative D call: TRBD1 (5 bases). Germline V gene data show CDR1 as LGHNA and CDR2 as YSLEER. The CDR3 sequence is 16 residues long. Trimming took 1 base from V and 7 from J, leaving 17 bases between them. The CDR3 DNA follows: TGCGCCAGCAGCCAAGGGGTAATGGGGGGATTACAGCCCCAGCATTTT. Protein: CASSQGVMGGLQPQHF.

For the CDR3, the DNA is TGCGCCAGCAGCTTGGAGGGGCAGGGGCCCCAGCATTTT. It codes for CASSLEGQGPQHF. The rearrangement uses TRBV5-1 and TRBJ1-5, with D perhaps matching TRBD1 (5 bases). Per germline, CDR1 SGHRS and CDR2 YFSETQ. This CDR3 is built from 13 residues. V was pared by 0 bases and J by 9 bases, with 10 bases between.

This chain links TRBV2 with TRBJ2-1, with D perhaps matching TRBD2 (6 bases). Trimming stripped 6 bases from V and 8 bases from J, with 20 bases between. Germline V gene sequence: CDR1 SNHLY, CDR2 FYNNEI. CDR3 length: 15 amino acids. CDR3 protein: CASRQTRVRTHEQFF. The CDR3 DNA reads TGTGCCAGCAGGCAGACTAGAGTACGAACCCATGAGCAGTTCTTC.

This clone was counted a few times. This chain links TRBV5-1 with TRBJ1-6; D may be TRBD1 (5 bases). The CDR3 runs 15 residues. The germline gives CDR1 SGHRS, CDR2 YFSETQ. The V and J ends lost 2 bases and 7 bases respectively, with 13 bases between them. The CDR3 DNA reads as TGCGCCAGCAGCTTCGGGGGTCGGGGAAATTCACCCCTCCACTTT. This encodes CASSFGGRGNSPLHF. The variable domain in full, completed from reference TRBV5-1 and TRBJ1-6, reads KAGVTQTPRYLIKTRGQQVTLSCSPISGHRSVSWYQQTPGQGLQFLFEYFSETQRNKGNFPGRFSGRQFSNSRSEMNVSTLELGDSALYLCASSFGGRGNSPLHFGNGTRLTVT.

The rearrangement links TRBV19 to TRBJ2-1; possible D gene TRBD2, 5 bases. The CDR3 sequence is 13 residues long. Germline lookup yields CDR1 LNHDA and CDR2 SQIVND (reference sequence). V was clipped by 3 bases and J by 10 bases, with 13 bases between them. The CDR3 region is CASSMNFGGEQFF. CDR3 in DNA: TGTGCCAGTAGTATGAATTTTGGAGGCGAGCAGTTCTTC.

The V call is TRBV5-4, the J call TRBJ2-2, with TRBD1 matching over 9 bases. This CDR3 spans 16 amino acids. The V and J ends lost 0 bases and 1 base, in that order; junction bases with no gene match: 1. CDR1 and CDR2 (germline): SGHNT, YYREEE (reference sequence). Written as DNA, the CDR3 is TGTGCCAGCAGCTTGGTGGGACAGGGGAACACCGGGGAGCTGTTTTTT. It specifies CASSLVGQGNTGELFF.